The entry that follows covers one T cell receptor beta chain sequence. Its cognate antigen has yet to be identified. It has no much larger one-base neighbor in the sample; base qualities were not kept. CDR1 and CDR2 are drawn from the germline V gene (reference sequence): SGHKS, YYEKEE. The CDR3 starts with the cysteine, ends with the phenylalanine, and has 15 residues. Just CDR3 DNA is preserved here, 45 bases in frame from base 1. The germline V end is reduced by 0 bases and the J end by 5 bases; junction bases left unmatched: 7. The source of the sample is a study of blood T cell repertoires in COVID-19 (dated by TCRdb to 2019 to 2021). In terms of the full investigation: Samples from collaborators originated in the United States, Italy and Spain and spanned both the acute and convalescent phases of COVID-19. Nearly every sample came with metadata listing a de-identified subject ID, COVID-19 status, age in years and sex. The material from the prospective study consisted of cDNA or gDNA derived from T cells, B-cell-depleted T cells, or PBMCs. The samples were drawn from the first 160 participants of the ongoing ImmuneRACE study and from 950 to 1,500 subjects provided by 6 global collaborators. Deeply sampled blood TCRbeta repertoires from subjects exposed to, actively infected with, or recovered from COVID-19 were included in the dataset. Where available, HLA class I and class II types were obtained from metadata supplied by the sample provider rather than from assay-based typing. The repertoires were released in a freely available public database meant as a resource for research on the immune response to SARS-CoV-2. Study-level results and caveats: The quantity of clinical and demographic metadata differed by source and by participant and was supplied without curation.

TCRbeta CDR3 regions were amplified from genomic DNA using the immunoSEQ Assay, a bias-controlled multiplex PCR. The study's processing was this. The number of nucleated cells in each sample was estimated from the amplification of reference gene primers within the assay. To quantify the absolute abundance of each unique TCRbeta CDR3 rearrangement, sequence reads were collapsed and filtered. Productive Simpson clonality was computed per sample as the square root of Simpson's diversity index over productive rearrangements. This is the immuneACCESS table as TCRdb keeps it, with only in-frame sequences that have V and J called. A part of the clones is gone; compared with another copy, unresolved V genes explain less than half, and the rest is unexplained. Clonal size and the V and J genes are those of that table, whereas D and trimming came from the DNA. For this sample the table gives about 67,000 clones, of which around four fifths were detected only once. The ten largest account for 35% to 45% of the sample.

Collaborating institutions collected whole blood in K2EDTA tubes following their own protocols. For TCRbeta analysis, collaborators shipped samples as frozen whole blood, isolated PBMCs, or DNA extracted from either of those sample types. The sample comprised peripheral blood. The chain is assembled from TRBV5-5 and TRBJ2-5, with TRBD2 matching 7 junction bases. This TCR came from a human donor in a cohort sampled during active COVID-19. The sequenced DNA: TGTGCCAGCAGCTTGGTAGGACTAGTGGGCGAGACCCAGTACTTC. Translation gives CASSLVGLVGETQYF.